This T cell receptor beta chain was recorded in a study of shared clonotypes between healthy human individuals. The CDR3 consists of 13 residues. The germline V gene encodes CDR1 MNHNY and CDR2 SVGAGI (reference sequence). Trimming shortened V by 5 bases and J by 1 base, and 8 bases separated the two germline ends. Study conclusions and caveats: Only blood was sampled, and tissue TCR repertoires likely differ from blood ones. The study drew on few donors, limiting represented genetic and exposure-history diversity. Clonotype sharing among the donors was expected to vary with sequencing depth.

The sequenced material, unsorted PBMC DNA, was run on ten immunoSEQ deep assay plates. Method: immunoSEQ multiplex PCR; TCRdb's copy keeps in-frame clones and lacks some. This sample has about 520,000 clones, with 70% to 80% found just once. In its sample, this clone was seen a few times. Its antigen is unidentified. Lacking the conserved final phenylalanine or tryptophan, this CDR3 likely reflects a read error. The V gene is TRBV6-6, the J gene TRBJ1-1; D is uncertain. Input material: PBMCs. The receptor comes from a woman in her 40s in good health. Some clones in this sample may be carry-over from other donors' samples. The CDR3 region has the DNA TGTGCCAGCAGTGGCAGTTCGAACACTGAAGCTTTCCTT. Its protein product is CASSGSSNTEAFL.